A single sample is the source of the 29 T cell receptor beta chains below, sequenced in a study of post-analysis software for immune sequencing data. General study findings and limits: Included in a set of a handful of TRBV segments more frequent in patients than controls were TRBV5-6, TRBV5-1 and TRBV20-1.

Unique molecular identifiers were carried by the TCR beta cDNA libraries. TCRdb reprocessed the PCR reads with MiXCR, giving one entry per CDR3 protein. The sample has hundreds of thousands of distinct CDR3 sequences; about 40% are singletons. The antigens these receptors bind are not known. Sequencing was done on a sample of blood. Every receptor here comes from a girl aged 5-17 years with multiple sclerosis.

The table lists this clonotype with many counts. The V gene is TRBV7-3, the J gene TRBJ2-1; TRBD2 aligns across 8 bases. Germline loops: CDR1 SGHTA, CDR2 FQGTGA. This CDR3 has 17 residues. Unmatched junction bases numbered 11, after V lost 4 bases and J lost 3 bases. The CDR3 reads CASSSVPSGWGYNEQFF. As DNA, the CDR3 is TGTGCCAGCAGCTCAGTGCCTAGCGGGTGGGGCTACAATGAGCAGTTCTTC. Complete variable domain (other parts from reference TRBV7-3 and TRBJ2-1): GAGVSQTPSNKVTEKGKYVELRCDPISGHTALYWYRQSLGQGPEFLIYFQGTGAADDSGLPNDRFFAVRPEGSVSTLKIQRTERGDSAVYLCASSSVPSGWGYNEQFFGPGTRLTVL.

This chain joins TRBV12-3 or TRBV12-4 and TRBJ2-1, with D unresolved. The germline V and J ends were trimmed by 4 bases and 4 bases, with 8 bases remaining between them. The CDR3 sequence is 13 residues long. The CDR3 nucleotides read TGTGCCAGCAGTTCAGGCGCGTACAATGAGCAGTTCTTC. It codes for CASSSGAYNEQFF.

This clonotype showed up many times. The chain recombines TRBV15 with TRBJ2-1; TRBD2 might be the D (6 bases). Trimming cost V 0 bases and J 5 bases, with 8 bases left between them. This CDR3 comprises 14 residues. CDR1 and CDR2 (germline): LNHNV, YYDKDF (reference sequence). CDR3 DNA sequence: TGTGCCACCAGCAGAGATGGGGGGAACAATGAGCAGTTCTTC. It is translated as CATSRDGGNNEQFF. Full variable domain (remainder filled in from reference TRBV15 and TRBJ2-1): DAMVIQNPRYQVTQFGKPVTLSCSQTLNHNVMYWYQQKSSQAPKLLFHYYDKDFNNEADTPDNFQSRRPNTSFCFLDIRSPGLGDTAMYLCATSRDGGNNEQFFGPGTRLTVL.

There are a few counts of this clonotype. A much larger clone sits a single nucleotide away, making a read error possible. The chain recombines TRBV12-3 or TRBV12-4 with TRBJ1-4; 10 nucleotides line up with TRBD1. The CDR3 has 14 amino acids. V lost 6 bases and J lost 6; bases outside the gene matches: 4. CDR3 nucleotide sequence: TGTGCCAGCAGGCGGGACAGGGGTGATGAAAAACTGTTTTTT. Its protein product is CASRRDRGDEKLFF.

To note about this clonotype: A single base separates this from a much larger clone, so it may be a read error. The gene calls are TRBV4-1 and TRBJ1-6; 10 bases are a match to TRBD1. The CDR3 runs 15 residues. CDR1 is MGHRA, CDR2 YSYEKL, per germline. The CDR3 protein is CASSQGWTGGSPPHF. DNA of the CDR3: TGCGCCAGCAGCCAAGGGTGGACAGGGGGTTCACCCCCCCACTTT.

Comment on this clonotype: An end of the junction differs from the germline gene, which may be a read error. V is TRBV15 and J is TRBJ2-1, with TRBD2 as a possible D gene (6 bases). This CDR3 comprises 14 residues. Germline assignment: CDR1 LNHNV and CDR2 YYDKDF (reference sequence). This chain's CDR3 is CATSRVGRRDERFF. Written as DNA, the CDR3 is TGTGCCACCAGCAGAGTGGGTAGGAGGGACGAGCGGTTCTTC. The whole variable domain, filled in from reference TRBV15 and TRBJ2-1, reads DAMVIQNPRYQVTQFGKPVTLSCSQTLNHNVMYWYQQKSSQAPKLLFHYYDKDFNNEADTPDNFQSRRPNTSFCFLDIRSPGLGDTAMYLCATSRVGRRDERFFGPGTRLTVL.

In regard to this clonotype: A much larger clone lies one base from this, so it may be a read error. The chain links TRBV12-3 or TRBV12-4 to TRBJ2-1, with D unresolved. CDR3 size: 14 residues. The CDR3 reads CASSSMTFYDEQVF. For the CDR3, the DNA is TGTGCCAGCAGTTCTATGACCTTTTACGATGAGCAGGTCTTC.

This clonotype came up many times. J is TRBJ2-3 and V is TRBV3-1, with 8 bases fitting TRBD2. The trim removed 3 bases at V and 7 bases at J, leaving 9 bases unmatched. The CDR3 has 15 amino acids. Germline CDR1 reads LGHDT; CDR2 reads YNNKEL (reference sequence). The CDR3 loop reads CASSQISGGSYTQYF. In DNA form, the CDR3 reads TGTGCCAGCAGCCAGATAAGCGGGGGATCCTATACGCAGTATTTT.

This clonotype was seen a single time. The chain couples TRBV6-6 to TRBJ1-6; D uncertain. Germline V CDR1 and CDR2: MNHNY, SVGAGI (reference sequence). CDR3 length: 13 residues. The V and J ends lost 1 base and 8 bases respectively, with 6 bases between them. CDR3 amino acids: CASSYYFDSPLHF. The CDR3 bases are TGTGCCAGCAGTTACTATTTTGATTCACCCCTCCACTTT.

This clonotype was found a few times. V usage is TRBV9 and J usage is TRBJ2-7, with TRBD1 identical over 7 bases. The CDR3 length is 17 residues. V dropped 4 bases and J dropped 5; count of bases not matched to a gene: 18. CDR1 and CDR2 from the germline V gene are SGDLS and YYNGEE. The CDR3 reads CASSPRAGTVSSDEQYF. CDR3 coding DNA: TGTGCCAGCAGCCCCCGGGCTGGGACAGTTTCGAGCGACGAGCAGTACTTC.

There are many counts of this clonotype. This chain uses TRBV5-1 with TRBJ2-5; D is ambiguous. The CDR3 length is 14 residues. Germline V gives CDR1 SGHRS, CDR2 YFSETQ. Trimming took 4 bases from V and 1 from J, leaving 11 bases between them. CDR3 coding DNA: TGCGCCAGCAGCGCTTCCGGATCCCAAGAGACCCAGTACTTC. Translated: CASSASGSQETQYF.

This clonotype was seen only a few times. The rearrangement links TRBV5-1 to TRBJ2-2; 10 bases match TRBD2. From germline, CDR1 is SGHRS and CDR2 YFSETQ. This CDR3 comprises 16 residues. V lost 4 bases to trimming and J lost 6 bases; unmatched junction nucleotides: 9. The CDR3 region is CASSEPSGSLPGELFF. In nucleotides, the CDR3 is TGCGCCAGCAGCGAACCTAGCGGGAGTTTACCCGGGGAGCTGTTTTTT.

In the case of this clonotype: A read error may explain this, as a much larger clone is one base away. V and J are TRBV5-1 and TRBJ2-5; TRBD2 matches at 14 bases. The CDR3 has 17 residues. Germline CDR1 is SGHRS and CDR2 is YFSETQ. Trimming removed 4 bases from V and 11 bases from J; junction bases left unmatched: 16. For the CDR3, the DNA is TGCGCCAGCAGCATCCGGACTAGCGGGGGGTATTACAATGAGCAGTACTTC. Its translation is CASSIRTSGGYYNEQYF. The whole variable domain, remainder taken from reference TRBV5-1 and TRBJ2-5, is KAGVTQTPRYLIKTRGQQVTLSCSPISGHRSVSWYQQTPGQGLQFLFEYFSETQRNKGNFPGRFSGRQFSNSRSEMNVSTLELGDSALYLCASSIRTSGGYYNEQYFGPGTRLLVL.

This clonotype was observed at least ten times. The chain carries TRBV10-3 and TRBJ1-1; D not certain. The CDR3 is 13 amino acids. CDR1 is ENHRY, CDR2 SYGVKD, per germline. The V and J ends lost 3 bases and 1 base respectively, with 6 bases between them. The CDR3 is CAISDGRNTEAFF. The CDR3 DNA reads TGTGCCATCAGTGATGGGAGGAACACTGAAGCTTTCTTT.

This clonotype was detected many times. The V call is TRBV9, the J call TRBJ2-5; unclear D gene. This CDR3 spans 12 amino acids. V dropped 0 bases and J dropped 5 bases, with 5 bases sitting between them. Germline CDR1 reads SGDLS; CDR2 reads YYNGEE. The CDR3 protein is CASSVATETQYF. The CDR3 bases are TGTGCCAGCAGCGTAGCTACGGAGACCCAGTACTTC.

This clonotype has just a few counts. V gene TRBV7-2 combines with J gene TRBJ2-2; D call uncertain. Per germline, CDR1 SGHTA and CDR2 FQGNSA. Trimming cost V 1 base and J 6 bases, with 6 bases left between them. The CDR3 has 13 amino acids. CDR3 protein: CASSLDPAGELFF. CDR3 nucleotide sequence: TGTGCCAGCAGCTTAGATCCGGCCGGGGAGCTGTTTTTT.

This clonotype was picked up many times. V gene TRBV4-1 combines with J gene TRBJ1-4, with TRBD1 matching 9 bases. The CDR3 spans 15 residues. Unmatched junction bases numbered 4, after V lost 5 bases and J lost 3 bases. Per germline, CDR1 MGHRA and CDR2 YSYEKL. The CDR3 region is CASSSDRGANEKLFF. The CDR3 bases are TGCGCCAGCAGCTCTGACAGGGGGGCTAATGAAAAACTGTTTTTT.

V gene TRBV14 combines with J gene TRBJ2-7, with D uncertain. Germline CDR1 SGHDN, CDR2 FVKESK. Deletions cut 1 base from V and 4 bases from J, with 5 bases between. This CDR3 region has 12 residues. CDR3 sequence: CASSQVPYEQYF. The CDR3 nucleotides are TGTGCCAGCAGCCAAGTCCCGTACGAGCAGTACTTC.

V and J are TRBV3-1 and TRBJ1-2; weak D call: TRBD1 (6 bases). This CDR3 spans 14 amino acids. The ends were cut back, 1 base at V and 1 base at J, with 7 bases in the middle. Germline values: CDR1 LGHDT, CDR2 YNNKEL (reference sequence). The CDR3 DNA follows: TGTGCCAGCAGCCAAGTACAGGGTAACTATGGCTACACCTTC. It is translated as CASSQVQGNYGYTF.

This clonotype was recorded at least ten times. This chain links TRBV29-1 with TRBJ1-1; 8 bases match TRBD1. V shed 6 bases and J 0 bases; nucleotides not matched to a gene: 3. This CDR3 region has 13 residues. Germline V CDR1 and CDR2: SQVTM, ANQGSEA. The CDR3 nucleotides read TGCAGCGTCCGCAGGGGGCTGAACACTGAAGCTTTCTTT. Translating gives CSVRRGLNTEAFF.

This clonotype was picked up many times. This chain links TRBV7-2 with TRBJ2-5, with 9 bases fitting TRBD1. J gave up 2 bases and V 3 bases, and 7 bases lay outside the gene matches. Germline-derived CDR1 and CDR2 are SGHTA and FQGNSA. This CDR3 spans 16 amino acids. The CDR3 is CASSFNPTGGQETQYF. Written as DNA, the CDR3 is TGTGCCAGCAGCTTTAACCCGACAGGGGGGCAAGAGACCCAGTACTTC.

Points on this clonotype: With a much larger clone just one base away, this may be a read error. V gene TRBV20-1 combines with J gene TRBJ2-1, with 10 bases that match TRBD1. V lost 0 bases, J lost 8 bases, and 10 bases stayed unmatched. Germline loops: CDR1 DFQATT, CDR2 SNEGSKA (reference sequence). The CDR3 loop spans 16 amino acids. The CDR3 sequence: CSARDRDRGRKDEQFF. For the CDR3, the DNA is TGCAGTGCTAGAGACAGGGACAGGGGTCGGAAAGATGAGCAGTTCTTC.

V is TRBV29-1 and J is TRBJ2-5, with TRBD1 matching 7 bases. Germline lookup yields CDR1 SQVTM and CDR2 ANQGSEA. Germline trimming cut 7 bases from V and 0 bases from J; bases unmatched to any gene: 5. The CDR3 runs to 13 residues. As DNA, the CDR3 is TGCAGCGCCCTACAGGGGAACCAAGAGACCCAGTACTTC. As protein: CSALQGNQETQYF.

The chain combines TRBV10-2 with TRBJ2-5, with a possible D match to TRBD1 (5 bases). The CDR3 loop spans 15 amino acids. Trimming stripped 0 bases from V and 4 bases from J, with 12 bases between. From germline, CDR1 is WSHSY and CDR2 SAAADI. The CDR3 region has the DNA TGCGCCAGCAGTGAGTCGTGGGGCATGGGAGAGACCCAGTACTTC. Protein: CASSESWGMGETQYF.

About this clonotype: Relative to the germline gene, one junction end is altered; a read error may explain this. The gene calls are TRBV19 and TRBJ1-4; D is undetermined. The CDR3 loop spans 16 amino acids. From germline, CDR1 is LNHDA and CDR2 SQIVND (reference sequence). CDR3 nucleotide sequence: TGTGCCAGTAGTACCCTCCCAGGACCAACTAATGAAGAACTGTTTTTT. This encodes CASSTLPGPTNEELFF.

As regards this clonotype: Mismatch with germline at one junction end may stem from a read error. This chain links TRBV11-1 with TRBJ1-1; tentatively, D is TRBD1 (5 bases). The CDR3 consists of 13 residues. Germline values: CDR1 SGHAT, CDR2 FQDESV (reference sequence). In DNA, the CDR3 is TGTGCCGGCAGTTTCGGACAGAACACTGAAGCTTTCTTT. Its protein product is CAGSFGQNTEAFF.

The chain is built from TRBV5-1 and TRBJ2-1, with D possibly TRBD2 on 6 matching bases. The CDR3 runs to 14 residues. CDR1 SGHRS and CDR2 YFSETQ come from the germline V gene. Trimming removed 4 bases from V and 4 bases from J, with 12 bases in between. CDR3 sequence reads: CASSDSGLYNEQFF. The CDR3 DNA follows: TGCGCCAGCAGCGATAGCGGATTATACAATGAGCAGTTCTTC.

The chain uses TRBV27 and TRBJ1-5; possibly TRBD1 for D (5 bases). This CDR3 comprises 14 residues. The germline V gene encodes CDR1 MNHEY and CDR2 SMNVEV (reference sequence). V was pared by 3 bases and J by 2 bases, with 8 bases between. The CDR3 spells CASSLGLGNQPQHF. For the CDR3, the DNA is TGTGCCAGCAGTTTGGGGCTCGGCAATCAGCCCCAGCATTTT.

At least ten counts were recorded for this clonotype. This chain uses TRBV7-2 with TRBJ2-1; D might be TRBD2 (6 bases). CDR3 length equals 11 residues. Germline CDR1 reads SGHTA; CDR2 reads FQGNSA. V gave up 5 bases and J gave up 8 bases, with 7 bases separating them. This CDR3 is CASSRDYEQFF. The CDR3 DNA is TGTGCCAGCAGCAGGGACTATGAGCAGTTCTTC.